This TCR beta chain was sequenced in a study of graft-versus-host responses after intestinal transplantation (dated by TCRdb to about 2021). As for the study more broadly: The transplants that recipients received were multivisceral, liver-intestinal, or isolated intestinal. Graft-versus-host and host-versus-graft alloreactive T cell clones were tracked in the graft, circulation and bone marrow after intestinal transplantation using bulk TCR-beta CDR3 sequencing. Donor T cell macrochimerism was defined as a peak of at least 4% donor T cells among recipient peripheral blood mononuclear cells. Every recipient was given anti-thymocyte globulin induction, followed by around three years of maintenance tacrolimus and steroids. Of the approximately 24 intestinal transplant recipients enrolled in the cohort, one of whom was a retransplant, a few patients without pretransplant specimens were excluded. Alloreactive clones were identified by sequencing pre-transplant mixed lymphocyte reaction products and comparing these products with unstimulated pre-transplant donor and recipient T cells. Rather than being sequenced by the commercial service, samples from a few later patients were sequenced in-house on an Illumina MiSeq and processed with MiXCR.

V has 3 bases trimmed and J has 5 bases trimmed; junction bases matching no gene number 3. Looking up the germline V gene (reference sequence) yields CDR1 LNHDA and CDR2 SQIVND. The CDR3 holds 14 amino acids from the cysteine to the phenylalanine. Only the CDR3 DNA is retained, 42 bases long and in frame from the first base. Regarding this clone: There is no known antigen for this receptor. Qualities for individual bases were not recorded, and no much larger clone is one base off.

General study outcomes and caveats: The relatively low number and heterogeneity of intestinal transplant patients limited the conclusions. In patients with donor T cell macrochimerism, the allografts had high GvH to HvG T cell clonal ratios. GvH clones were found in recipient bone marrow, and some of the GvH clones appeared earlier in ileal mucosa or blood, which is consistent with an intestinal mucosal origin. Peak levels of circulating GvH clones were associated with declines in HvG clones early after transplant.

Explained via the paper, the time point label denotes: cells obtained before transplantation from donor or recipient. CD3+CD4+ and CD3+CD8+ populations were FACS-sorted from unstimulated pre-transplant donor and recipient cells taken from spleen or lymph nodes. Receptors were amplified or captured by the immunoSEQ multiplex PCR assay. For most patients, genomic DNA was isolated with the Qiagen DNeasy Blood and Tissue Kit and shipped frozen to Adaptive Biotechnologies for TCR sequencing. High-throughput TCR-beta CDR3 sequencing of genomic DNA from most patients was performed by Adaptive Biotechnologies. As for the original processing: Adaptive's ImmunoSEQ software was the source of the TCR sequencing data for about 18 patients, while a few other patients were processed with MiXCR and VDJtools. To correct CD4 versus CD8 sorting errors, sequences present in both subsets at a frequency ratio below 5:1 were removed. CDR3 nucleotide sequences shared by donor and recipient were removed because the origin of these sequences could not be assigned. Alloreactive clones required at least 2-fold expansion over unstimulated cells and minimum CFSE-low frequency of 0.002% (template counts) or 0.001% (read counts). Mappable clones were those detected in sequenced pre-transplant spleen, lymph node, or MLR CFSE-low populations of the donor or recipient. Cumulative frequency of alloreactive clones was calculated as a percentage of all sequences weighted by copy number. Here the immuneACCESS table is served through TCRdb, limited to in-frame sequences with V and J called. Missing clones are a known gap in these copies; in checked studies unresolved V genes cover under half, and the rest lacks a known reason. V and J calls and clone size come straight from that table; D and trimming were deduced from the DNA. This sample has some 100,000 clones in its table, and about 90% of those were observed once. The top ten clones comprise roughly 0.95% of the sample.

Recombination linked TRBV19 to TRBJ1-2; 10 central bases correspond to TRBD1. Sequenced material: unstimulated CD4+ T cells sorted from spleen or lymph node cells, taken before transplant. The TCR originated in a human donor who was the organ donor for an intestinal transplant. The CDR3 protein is CASSMGGQGYGYTF. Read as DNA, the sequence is TGTGCCAGTAGTATGGGGGGACAGGGGTATGGCTACACCTTC.